The next 7 T cell receptor beta chains were all read from a single sample in a study of human T cells and chemical hapten exposure. Indicated time point: patch test 3, about 24 weeks after DPC sensitization. Treatment indicated: therapeutic diphenylcyclopropenone sensitization with weekly scalp DPC. One entry per CDR3 protein results from TCRdb running MiXCR on the RACE reads. The table records some 110,000 distinct CDR3 sequences, under 40% of them present only once. The source was whole blood, collected in connection with sensitization to the hapten diphenylcyclopropenone (DPC). Receptor source: a man aged 40-55 years with alopecia areata. Some clones in this sample may be carry-over from other donors' samples.

The rearrangement uses TRBV28 and TRBJ2-1, with 9 bases matching TRBD2. This CDR3 spans 15 amino acids. Germline V gene lookup returns CDR1 MDHEN and CDR2 SYDVKM. The V and J ends lost 2 bases and 12 bases, in that order; junction bases with no gene match: 11. The CDR3 bases are TGTGCCAGCAGTTTAGGAGCTAGCGGGGAAAAGGCGCAGTTCTTC. Amino acids: CASSLGASGEKAQFF.

This clonotype was observed a handful of times. CDR3 coding DNA: TGCAGCGTTGTCTTCACCCACTACGAGCAGTACTTC. This codes for CSVVFTHYEQYF. The chain combines TRBV29-1 with TRBJ2-7, with D uncertain. Per the germline V gene, CDR1 is SQVTM and CDR2 is ANQGSEA. The V end lost 4 bases, the J end lost 3 bases, and 10 bases lay between the germline ends. This CDR3 is built from 12 residues.

This clonotype was picked up a small number of times. The gene calls are TRBV20-1 and TRBJ2-3; TRBD2 might be the D (5 bases). CDR1 and CDR2 from the germline V gene are DFQATT and SNEGSKA (reference sequence). The ends were cut back, 3 bases at V and 0 bases at J, with 19 bases in the middle. CDR3 length: 17 amino acids. For the CDR3, the DNA is TGCAGTGCTAGGACGCAATCCAGGCGGACTAGCACAGATACGCAGTATTTT. Translation: CSARTQSRRTSTDTQYF.

The V call is TRBV27, the J call TRBJ2-2; 7 bases fit TRBD2. V gave up 2 bases and J gave up 4 bases; unmatched junction bases: 4. Germline CDR1 and CDR2: MNHEY and SMNVEV (reference sequence). The length of the CDR3 is 15 residues. Here the CDR3 DNA reads TGTGCCAGCAGTTTAGCGGGAGTATCCACCGGGGAGCTGTTTTTT. Its translation is CASSLAGVSTGELFF.

The gene calls are TRBV4-3 and TRBJ2-1; TRBD2 matches 7 bases. V lost 1 base to trimming and J lost 8 bases; unmatched junction nucleotides: 11. Germline V gives CDR1 LGHNA, CDR2 YSLEER. The CDR3 totals 16 residues. This CDR3 is CASSQGTSVSVDEQFF. For the CDR3, the DNA is TGCGCCAGCAGCCAAGGTACTAGCGTTTCAGTGGATGAGCAGTTCTTC.

The chain uses TRBV3-1 and TRBJ2-3, with 10 bases that match TRBD2. Trimming at V came to 1 base and at J to 4 bases, leaving 2 bases not matched to a gene. The CDR3 extends over 15 amino acids. The germline V gene encodes CDR1 LGHDT and CDR2 YNNKEL (reference sequence). The CDR3 protein is CASSQVAGGPDTQYF. The CDR3 nucleotides read TGTGCCAGCAGCCAAGTAGCGGGAGGCCCAGATACGCAGTATTTT.

This clonotype turned up a few times. V usage is TRBV5-4 and J usage is TRBJ2-3; 8 positions agree with TRBD1. There are 16 residues in the CDR3. With 2 bases clipped from V and 1 base from J, the junction kept 6 bases outside the gene matches. CDR1 SGHNT and CDR2 YYREEE come from the germline V gene (reference sequence). The CDR3 loop reads CASSFGRGQGTDTQYF. The CDR3 DNA reads TGTGCCAGCAGCTTCGGCAGGGGGCAGGGCACAGATACGCAGTATTTT.